This passage covers 25 T cell receptor beta chains from one sample sequenced in a study of shared clonotypes between healthy human individuals. Method: immunoSEQ multiplex PCR; TCRdb's copy keeps in-frame clones and lacks some. This table has fewer than 800,000 clones, around 90% appearing once. Selected positively for CCR7 and CD45RO-negative, naive CD8 cells excluded terminally differentiated effector memory CD45RA+ cells. The specimen sequenced was naive CD8+ T cells sorted from blood. These receptors were collected from a man aged 30 to 45 in good health.

CDR3 DNA sequence: TGTGCCAGCAGTGACTCGCCCGGGAGTAATGAGCAGTTCTTC. Protein sequence: CASSDSPGSNEQFF. The chain carries TRBV6-4 and TRBJ2-1, with D possibly TRBD2 on 6 matching bases. The CDR3 is 14 residues long. Trimming left V 0 bases short and J 7 bases short, with 10 bases between. Germline V gives CDR1 MRHNA, CDR2 SNTAGT.

This chain joins TRBV28 and TRBJ2-1; D is possibly TRBD1 or TRBD2 (5 bases each). The V end lost 6 bases, the J end lost 8 bases, and 29 bases lay between the germline ends. The CDR3 is made up of 18 amino acids. The germline gives CDR1 MDHEN, CDR2 SYDVKM. For the CDR3, the DNA is TGTGCCAGCAGCCCCGGAGAGAGGGGATCAGGTCACAAGGATGAGCAGTTCTTC. The encoded protein is CASSPGERGSGHKDEQFF.

The chain joins TRBV10-2 to TRBJ1-1; no clear D. The CDR3 has 14 residues. The germline V gene has CDR1 WSHSY and CDR2 SAAADI. The V end was cut by 5 bases, the J end by 5 bases, with 15 bases between. The CDR3 sequence is CASSLGPETTEAFF. The CDR3 nucleotides are TGCGCCAGCAGTTTGGGCCCGGAGACGACTGAAGCTTTCTTT.

This clone was found once. The CDR3 bases are TGTGCCAGCAGCCCTGGCTCGGATCTTCTCTCCTACAATGAGCAGTTCTTC. Its translation is CASSPGSDLLSYNEQFF. The chain couples TRBV7-9 to TRBJ2-1, with no clear D. CDR3 length: 17 residues. Germline values: CDR1 SEHNR, CDR2 FQNEAQ (reference sequence). V lost 5 bases and J lost 0, with 17 bases in between.

This chain links TRBV2 with TRBJ2-3; D uncertain. There are 15 residues in the CDR3. The ends were cut back, 3 bases at V and 2 bases at J, with 12 bases in the middle. Germline CDR1 and CDR2: SNHLY and FYNNEI. The CDR3 loop reads CASSDLAFNTDTQYF. In DNA form, the CDR3 reads TGTGCCAGCAGTGACTTGGCGTTTAACACAGATACGCAGTATTTT.

V and J are TRBV15 and TRBJ2-5; 8 nucleotides line up with TRBD1. The CDR3 is 16 amino acids. Losses at the gene ends were 0 bases for V and 1 base for J; bases not matched to a gene: 4. CDR1 LNHNV and CDR2 YYDKDF come from the germline V gene (reference sequence). This chain's CDR3 is CATSRDRGRSQETQYF. The CDR3 bases are TGTGCCACCAGCAGAGACAGGGGGCGCTCCCAAGAGACCCAGTACTTC.

The CDR3 DNA is TGTGCCAGCAGCTTACAAATAGACACCGGGGAGCTGTTTTTT. It specifies CASSLQIDTGELFF. V is TRBV13 and J is TRBJ2-2; D gene ambiguous. The V end lost 2 bases, the J end lost 3 bases, and 7 bases lay between the germline ends. This CDR3 is 14 amino acids long. CDR1 is PRHDT and CDR2 is FYEKMQ in the germline V gene (reference sequence).

V usage is TRBV2 and J usage is TRBJ2-1, with D possibly matching TRBD2 (6 bases). CDR1 is SNHLY, CDR2 FYNNEI, per germline. The V gene lost 3 bases and the J gene lost 8 bases, with 23 bases spanning the gap. CDR3 size: 17 residues. CDR3 nucleotide sequence: TGTGCCAGCAGTGATAACGGTTTAGCGGCCGGAGACTATGAGCAGTTCTTC. It translates to CASSDNGLAAGDYEQFF.

This sequence joins TRBV6-6 and TRBJ1-5; no firm D call. Per germline, CDR1 MNHNY and CDR2 SVGAGI (reference sequence). The V end was cut by 7 bases, the J end by 5 bases, with 18 bases between. CDR3 length equals 15 residues. The CDR3 nucleotides read TGTGCCAGCACCAACTTACAGCAGAGAGATCAGCCCCAGCATTTT. This translates into CASTNLQQRDQPQHF.

The rearrangement joins TRBV4-2 to TRBJ2-3, with 12 bases that match TRBD2. The CDR3 is 17 amino acids. Germline V gives CDR1 LGHNA, CDR2 YNFKEQ. After removal of 3 bases from V and 1 base from J, the junction contained 5 bases not matched to a gene. CDR3 bases: TGTGCCAGCAGCCAGAGACTAGCGGGAGATCGCACAGATACGCAGTATTTT. Translation: CASSQRLAGDRTDTQYF.

The chain combines TRBV7-9 with TRBJ2-1; D unresolved. The germline V and J ends were trimmed by 2 bases and 7 bases, with 15 bases remaining between them. Germline assignment: CDR1 SEHNR and CDR2 FQNEAQ (reference sequence). The CDR3 is 15 residues long. Here the CDR3 DNA reads TGTGCCAGCAGCTTAAAGGACCAATTGGGGAATGAGCAGTTCTTC. This codes for CASSLKDQLGNEQFF.

The chain couples TRBV7-8 to TRBJ2-7, with no clear D. Between the trimmed V and J ends, which lost 3 bases and 6 bases, there was a span of 9 bases. Germline V gene sequence: CDR1 SGHVS, CDR2 FQNEAQ. This CDR3 comprises 12 residues. CDR3 DNA sequence: TGTGCCAGCAGCTTCCGGGCCCCCGAGCAGTACTTC. Translation: CASSFRAPEQYF.

The V gene is TRBV9, the J gene TRBJ2-2; TRBD2 agrees at 9 bases. The CDR3 sequence is 17 residues long. The V gene's germline CDR1 is SGDLS and CDR2 YYNGEE. Unmatched junction bases numbered 10, after V lost 0 bases and J lost 7 bases. CDR3 DNA sequence: TGTGCCAGCAGCGTAGGAACGGCTAGCGGGGAACGCGGGGAGCTGTTTTTT. Its translation: CASSVGTASGERGELFF.

This clone was recorded only once. J is TRBJ1-1 and V is TRBV6-5; D perhaps matches TRBD1 (5 bases). Trimming cost V 1 base and J 1 base, with 10 bases left between them. CDR1 is MNHEY and CDR2 is SVGAGI in the germline V gene. This CDR3 contains 15 residues. CDR3 region: CASSYFRGPNTEAFF. In DNA, the CDR3 is TGTGCCAGCAGTTACTTCCGGGGCCCGAACACTGAAGCTTTCTTT.

As concerns this clone: Other DNA sequences in this sample translate to the same CDR3. The chain uses TRBV27 and TRBJ2-7, with TRBD1 matching over 7 bases. Germline V CDR1 and CDR2: MNHEY, SMNVEV (reference sequence). Germline trimming cut 5 bases from V and 4 bases from J; bases unmatched to any gene: 5. The CDR3 totals 13 residues. CDR3 loop: CASSGDRVYEQYF. CDR3 nucleotide sequence: TGTGCCAGCAGTGGAGACAGGGTTTACGAGCAGTACTTC.

The chain couples TRBV21-1 to TRBJ2-1; the D segment call TRBD2 is taken from the table without a DNA check. TRBV21-1 is a pseudogene. CDR3 length equals 16 residues. CDR3 sequence (DNA): TGTGCCAGCAGCAAAGCGAGGACTATAGTCCCGCGTGAGCAGTTCTTC. It translates to CASSKARTIVPREQFF.

The V and J genes are TRBV27 and TRBJ2-1; D call uncertain. The V and J ends lost 6 bases and 4 bases respectively, with 16 bases between them. This CDR3 is built from 15 residues. CDR1 and CDR2 (germline): MNHEY, SMNVEV (reference sequence). DNA of the CDR3: TGTGCCAGCAGCCCCCGGGTTGTGGGATACAATGAGCAGTTCTTC. Amino acids: CASSPRVVGYNEQFF.

The rearrangement uses TRBV10-2 and TRBJ2-1; D not resolved. The CDR3 loop spans 11 amino acids. V was pared by 6 bases and J by 4 bases, with 4 bases between. Germline V gene sequence: CDR1 WSHSY, CDR2 SAAADI. The CDR3 coding sequence is TGCGCCAGCAGCTCTTACAATGAGCAGTTCTTC. Its translation is CASSSYNEQFF.

To note about this clone: The same CDR3 arises from other DNA sequences in this sample as well. The rearrangement joins TRBV5-6 to TRBJ2-3; D might be TRBD1 or TRBD2, each matching 5 bases. Germline V gene lookup returns CDR1 SGHDT and CDR2 YYEEEE. V dropped 0 bases and J dropped 4 bases, with 9 bases sitting between them. The CDR3 covers 14 residues. This CDR3 reads CASSLGQGADTQYF. DNA of the CDR3: TGTGCCAGCAGCTTGGGGCAGGGAGCAGATACGCAGTATTTT.

This rearrangement joins TRBV5-8 to TRBJ2-1; TRBD1 agrees at 11 bases. This CDR3 region has 15 residues. Germline lookup yields CDR1 SGHTS and CDR2 YDEGEE. After removal of 0 bases from V and 9 bases from J, the junction contained 5 bases not matched to a gene. The DNA for the CDR3 is TGTGCCAGCAGCTTGGGGACAGGGGGCGGAAGTGAGCAGTTCTTC. This gives the protein CASSLGTGGGSEQFF.

The J gene is TRBJ2-4, the V gene TRBV27, with D possibly being TRBD1 (6 bases). Germline V lookup: CDR1 MNHEY, CDR2 SMNVEV (reference sequence). The CDR3 loop spans 14 amino acids. Trimming took 5 bases from V and 7 from J, leaving 15 bases between them. CDR3 amino acids: CASSLLPGQNIQYF. In nucleotides, the CDR3 is TGTGCCAGCAGTCTCCTCCCTGGACAGAACATTCAGTACTTC.

V usage is TRBV11-2 and J usage is TRBJ1-2; D may be TRBD1 (5 bases). V was clipped by 0 bases and J by 4 bases, with 9 bases between them. CDR1 and CDR2 (germline): SGHAT, FQNNGV. This CDR3 region has 14 residues. The DNA for the CDR3 is TGTGCCAGCAGCTTAGATTTGACAGTCTATGGCTACACCTTC. Residues: CASSLDLTVYGYTF.

V usage is TRBV18 and J usage is TRBJ2-1; weak D call: TRBD2 (7 bases). V was shortened by 1 base and J by 7 bases, with 17 bases between the two germline ends. This CDR3 is 16 amino acids long. Germline CDR1 and CDR2: KGHSH and LQKENI. CDR3 amino acids: CASSPQIRGARNEQFF. The CDR3 DNA is TGTGCCAGCTCACCACAAATTCGGGGGGCGCGGAATGAGCAGTTCTTC.

This clone was seen once. The chain couples TRBV27 to TRBJ2-7; maybe TRBD1 (6 bases). The CDR3 length is 14 residues. V was shortened by 3 bases and J by 2 bases, with 11 bases between the two germline ends. The germline V gene has CDR1 MNHEY and CDR2 SMNVEV (reference sequence). The CDR3 loop is CASSFVGAAYEQYF. The CDR3, as DNA: TGTGCCAGCAGTTTTGTGGGGGCCGCCTACGAGCAGTACTTC.

The V call is TRBV7-9, the J call TRBJ2-1; D remains unclear. CDR1 is SEHNR, CDR2 FQNEAQ, per germline (reference sequence). The CDR3 runs 15 residues. Trimming left V 1 base short and J 3 bases short, with 10 bases between. The CDR3: CASSLGAAVYNEQFF. CDR3 nucleotide sequence: TGTGCCAGCAGCTTAGGAGCAGCAGTCTACAATGAGCAGTTCTTC. Filled out from reference TRBV7-9 and TRBJ2-1, the complete variable domain reads DTGVSQNPRHKITKRGQNVTFRCDPISEHNRLYWYRQTLGQGPEFLTYFQNEAQLEKSRLLSDRFSAERPKGSFSTLEIQRTEQGDSAMYLCASSLGAAVYNEQFFGPGTRLTVL.